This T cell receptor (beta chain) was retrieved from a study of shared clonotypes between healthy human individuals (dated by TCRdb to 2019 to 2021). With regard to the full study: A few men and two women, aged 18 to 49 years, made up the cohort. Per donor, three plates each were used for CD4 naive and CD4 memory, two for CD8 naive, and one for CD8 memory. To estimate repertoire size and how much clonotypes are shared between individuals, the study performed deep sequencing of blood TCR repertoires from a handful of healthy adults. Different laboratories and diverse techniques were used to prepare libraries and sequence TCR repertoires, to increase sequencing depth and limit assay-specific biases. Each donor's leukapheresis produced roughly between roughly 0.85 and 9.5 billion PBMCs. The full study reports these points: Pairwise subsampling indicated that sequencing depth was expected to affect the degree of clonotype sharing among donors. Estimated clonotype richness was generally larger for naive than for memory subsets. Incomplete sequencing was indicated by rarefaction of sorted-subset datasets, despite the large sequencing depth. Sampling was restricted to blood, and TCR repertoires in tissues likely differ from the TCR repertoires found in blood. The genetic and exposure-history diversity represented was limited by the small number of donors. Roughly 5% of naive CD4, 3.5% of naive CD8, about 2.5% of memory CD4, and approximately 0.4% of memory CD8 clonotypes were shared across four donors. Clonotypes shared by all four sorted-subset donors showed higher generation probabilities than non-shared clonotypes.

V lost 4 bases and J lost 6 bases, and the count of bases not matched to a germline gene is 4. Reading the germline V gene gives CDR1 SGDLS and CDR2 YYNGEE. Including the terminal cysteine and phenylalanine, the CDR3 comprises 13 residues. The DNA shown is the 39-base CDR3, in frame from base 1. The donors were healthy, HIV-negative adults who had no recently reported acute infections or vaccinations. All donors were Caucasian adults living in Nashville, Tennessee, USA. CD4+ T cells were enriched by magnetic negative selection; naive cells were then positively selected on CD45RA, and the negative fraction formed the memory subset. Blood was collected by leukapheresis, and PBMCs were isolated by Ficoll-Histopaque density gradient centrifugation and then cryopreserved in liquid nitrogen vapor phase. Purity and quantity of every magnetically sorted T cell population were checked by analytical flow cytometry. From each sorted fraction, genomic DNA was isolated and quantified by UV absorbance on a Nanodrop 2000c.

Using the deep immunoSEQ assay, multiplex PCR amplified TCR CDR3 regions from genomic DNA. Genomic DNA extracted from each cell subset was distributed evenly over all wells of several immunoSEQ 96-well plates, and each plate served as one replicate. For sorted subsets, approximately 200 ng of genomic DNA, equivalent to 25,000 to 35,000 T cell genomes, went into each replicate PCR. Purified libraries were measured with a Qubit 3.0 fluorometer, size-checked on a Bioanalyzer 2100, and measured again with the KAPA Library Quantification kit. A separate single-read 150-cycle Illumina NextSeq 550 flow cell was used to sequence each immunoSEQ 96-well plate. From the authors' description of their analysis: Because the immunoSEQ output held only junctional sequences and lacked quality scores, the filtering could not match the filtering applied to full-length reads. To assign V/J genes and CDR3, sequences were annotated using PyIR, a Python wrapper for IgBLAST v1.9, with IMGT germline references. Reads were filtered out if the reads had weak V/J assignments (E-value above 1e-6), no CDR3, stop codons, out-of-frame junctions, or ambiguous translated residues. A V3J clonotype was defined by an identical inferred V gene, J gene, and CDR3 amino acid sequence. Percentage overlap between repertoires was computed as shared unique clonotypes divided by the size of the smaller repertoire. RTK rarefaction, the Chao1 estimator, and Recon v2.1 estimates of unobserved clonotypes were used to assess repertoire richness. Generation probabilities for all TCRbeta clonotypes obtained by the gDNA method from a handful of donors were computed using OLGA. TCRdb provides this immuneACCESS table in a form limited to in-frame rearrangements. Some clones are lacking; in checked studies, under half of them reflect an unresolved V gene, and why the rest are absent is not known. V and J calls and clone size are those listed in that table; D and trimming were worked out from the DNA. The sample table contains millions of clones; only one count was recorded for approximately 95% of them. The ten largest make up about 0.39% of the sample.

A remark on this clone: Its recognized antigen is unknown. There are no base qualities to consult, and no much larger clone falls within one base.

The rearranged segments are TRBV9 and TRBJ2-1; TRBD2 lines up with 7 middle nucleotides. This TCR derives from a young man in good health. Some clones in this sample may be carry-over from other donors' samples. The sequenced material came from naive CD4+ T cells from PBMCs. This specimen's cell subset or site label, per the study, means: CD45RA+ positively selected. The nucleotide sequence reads TGTGCCAGCAGCCACCGGACTAGCAATGAGCAGTTCTTC. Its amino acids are CASSHRTSNEQFF.